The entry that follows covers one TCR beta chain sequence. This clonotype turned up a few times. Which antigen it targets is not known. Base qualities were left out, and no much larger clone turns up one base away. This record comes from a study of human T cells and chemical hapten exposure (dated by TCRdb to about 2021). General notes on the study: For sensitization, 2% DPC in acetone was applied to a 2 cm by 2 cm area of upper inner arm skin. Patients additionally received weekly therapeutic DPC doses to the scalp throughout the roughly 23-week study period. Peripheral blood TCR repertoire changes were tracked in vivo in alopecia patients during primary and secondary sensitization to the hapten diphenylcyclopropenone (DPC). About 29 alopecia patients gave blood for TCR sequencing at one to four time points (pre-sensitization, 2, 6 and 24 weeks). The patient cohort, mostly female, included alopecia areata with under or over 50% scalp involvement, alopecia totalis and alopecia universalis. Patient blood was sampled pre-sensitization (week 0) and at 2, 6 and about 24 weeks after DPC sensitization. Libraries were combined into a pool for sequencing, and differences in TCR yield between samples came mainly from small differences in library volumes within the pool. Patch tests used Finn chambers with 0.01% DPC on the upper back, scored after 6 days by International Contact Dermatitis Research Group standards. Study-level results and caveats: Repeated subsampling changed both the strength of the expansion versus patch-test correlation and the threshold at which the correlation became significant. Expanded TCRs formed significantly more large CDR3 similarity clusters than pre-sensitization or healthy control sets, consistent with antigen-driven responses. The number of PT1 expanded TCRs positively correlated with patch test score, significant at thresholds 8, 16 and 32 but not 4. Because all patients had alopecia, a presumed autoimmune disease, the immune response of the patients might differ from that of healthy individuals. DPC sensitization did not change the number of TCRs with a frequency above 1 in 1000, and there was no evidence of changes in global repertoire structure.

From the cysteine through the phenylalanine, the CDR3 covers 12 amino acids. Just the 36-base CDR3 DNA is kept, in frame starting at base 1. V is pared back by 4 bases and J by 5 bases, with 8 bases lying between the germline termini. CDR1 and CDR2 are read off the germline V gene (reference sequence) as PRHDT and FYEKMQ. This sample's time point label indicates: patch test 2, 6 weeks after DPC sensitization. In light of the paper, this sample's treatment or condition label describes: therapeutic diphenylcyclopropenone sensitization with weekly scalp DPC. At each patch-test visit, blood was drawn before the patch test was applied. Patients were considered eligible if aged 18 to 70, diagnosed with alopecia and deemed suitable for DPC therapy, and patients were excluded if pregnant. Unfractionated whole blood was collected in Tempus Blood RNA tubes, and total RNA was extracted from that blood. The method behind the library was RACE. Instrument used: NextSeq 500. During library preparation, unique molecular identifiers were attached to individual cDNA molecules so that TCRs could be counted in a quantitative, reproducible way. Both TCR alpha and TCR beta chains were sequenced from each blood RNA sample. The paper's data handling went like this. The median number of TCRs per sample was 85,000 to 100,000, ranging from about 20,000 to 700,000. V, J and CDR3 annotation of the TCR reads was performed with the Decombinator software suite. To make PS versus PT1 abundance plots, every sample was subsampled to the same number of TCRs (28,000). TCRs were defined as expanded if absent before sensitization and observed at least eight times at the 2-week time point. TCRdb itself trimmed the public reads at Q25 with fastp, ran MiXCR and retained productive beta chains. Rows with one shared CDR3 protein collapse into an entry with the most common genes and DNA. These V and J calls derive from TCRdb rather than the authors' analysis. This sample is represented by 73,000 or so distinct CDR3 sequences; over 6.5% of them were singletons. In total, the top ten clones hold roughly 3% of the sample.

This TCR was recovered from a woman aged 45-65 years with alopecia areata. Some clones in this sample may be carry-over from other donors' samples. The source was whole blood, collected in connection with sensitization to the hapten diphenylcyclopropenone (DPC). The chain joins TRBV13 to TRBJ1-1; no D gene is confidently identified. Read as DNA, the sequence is TGTGCCAGCAGCTCCGGGAGAACTGAAGCTTTCTTT. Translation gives CASSSGRTEAFF.